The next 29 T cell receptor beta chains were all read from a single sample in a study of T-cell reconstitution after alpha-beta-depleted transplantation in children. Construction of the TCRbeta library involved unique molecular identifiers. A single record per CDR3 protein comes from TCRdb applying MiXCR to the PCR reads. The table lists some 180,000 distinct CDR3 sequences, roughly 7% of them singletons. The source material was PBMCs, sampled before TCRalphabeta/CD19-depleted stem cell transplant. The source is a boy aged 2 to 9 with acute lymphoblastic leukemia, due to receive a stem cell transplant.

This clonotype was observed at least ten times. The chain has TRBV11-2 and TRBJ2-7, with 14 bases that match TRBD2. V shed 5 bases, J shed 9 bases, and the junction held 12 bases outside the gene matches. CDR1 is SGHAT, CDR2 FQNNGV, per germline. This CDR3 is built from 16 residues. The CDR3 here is CASSKAGLAGVQWQYF. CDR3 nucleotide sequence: TGTGCCAGCAGCAAAGCGGGACTAGCGGGAGTACAGTGGCAGTACTTC.

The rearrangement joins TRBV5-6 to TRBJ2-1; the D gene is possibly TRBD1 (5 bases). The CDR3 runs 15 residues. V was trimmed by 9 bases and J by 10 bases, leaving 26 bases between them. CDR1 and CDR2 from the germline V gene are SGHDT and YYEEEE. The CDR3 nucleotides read TGTGCCATGGGCTTGGGGCGGATGTCCCCTCGAGAGCAGTTCTTC. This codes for CAMGLGRMSPREQFF.

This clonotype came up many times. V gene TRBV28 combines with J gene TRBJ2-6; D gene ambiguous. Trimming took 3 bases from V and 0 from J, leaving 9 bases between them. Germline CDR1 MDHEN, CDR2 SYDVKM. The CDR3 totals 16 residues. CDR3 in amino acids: CASSLYKPSGANVLTF. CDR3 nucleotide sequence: TGTGCCAGCAGTTTGTACAAACCCTCTGGGGCCAACGTCCTGACTTTC.

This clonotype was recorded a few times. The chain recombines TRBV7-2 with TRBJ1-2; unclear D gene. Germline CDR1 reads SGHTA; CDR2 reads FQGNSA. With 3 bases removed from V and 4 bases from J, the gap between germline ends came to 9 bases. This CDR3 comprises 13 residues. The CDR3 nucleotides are TGTGCCAGCAGCTTTCAGAACGGCTATGGCTACACCTTC. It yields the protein CASSFQNGYGYTF.

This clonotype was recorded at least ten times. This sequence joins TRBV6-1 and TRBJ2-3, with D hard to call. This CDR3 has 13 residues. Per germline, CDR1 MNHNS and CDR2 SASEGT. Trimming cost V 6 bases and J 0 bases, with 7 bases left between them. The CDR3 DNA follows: TGTGCCAGCAGCCTACGGAGCACAGATACGCAGTATTTT. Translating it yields CASSLRSTDTQYF.

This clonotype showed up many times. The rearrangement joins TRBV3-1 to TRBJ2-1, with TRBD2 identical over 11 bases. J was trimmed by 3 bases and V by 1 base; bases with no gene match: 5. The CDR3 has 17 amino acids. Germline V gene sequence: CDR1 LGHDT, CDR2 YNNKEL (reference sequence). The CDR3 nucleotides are TGTGCCAGCAGCCAAGCGATGACTAGCGGGGACTACAATGAGCAGTTCTTC. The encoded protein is CASSQAMTSGDYNEQFF.

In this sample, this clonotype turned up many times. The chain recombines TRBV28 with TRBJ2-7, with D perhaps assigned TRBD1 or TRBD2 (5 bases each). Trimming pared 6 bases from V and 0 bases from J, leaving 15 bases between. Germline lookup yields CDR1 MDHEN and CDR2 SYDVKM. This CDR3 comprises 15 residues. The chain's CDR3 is CASRFTGQSSYEQYF. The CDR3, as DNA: TGTGCCAGCAGATTTACGGGGCAGAGCTCCTACGAGCAGTACTTC.

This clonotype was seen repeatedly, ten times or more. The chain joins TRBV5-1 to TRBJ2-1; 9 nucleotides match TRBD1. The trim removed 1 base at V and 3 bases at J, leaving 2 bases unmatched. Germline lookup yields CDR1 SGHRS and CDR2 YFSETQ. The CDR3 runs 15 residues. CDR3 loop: CASSLTGGNYNEQFF. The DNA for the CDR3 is TGCGCCAGCAGCTTGACAGGGGGCAACTACAATGAGCAGTTCTTC.

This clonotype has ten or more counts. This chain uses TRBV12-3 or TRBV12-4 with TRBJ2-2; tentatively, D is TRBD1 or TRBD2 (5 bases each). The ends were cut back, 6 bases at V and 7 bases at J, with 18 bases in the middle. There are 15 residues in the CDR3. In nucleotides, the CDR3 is TGTGCCAGCAGCCCTTTGACAGTCCGGGGCGGGGAGCTGTTTTTT. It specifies CASSPLTVRGGELFF.

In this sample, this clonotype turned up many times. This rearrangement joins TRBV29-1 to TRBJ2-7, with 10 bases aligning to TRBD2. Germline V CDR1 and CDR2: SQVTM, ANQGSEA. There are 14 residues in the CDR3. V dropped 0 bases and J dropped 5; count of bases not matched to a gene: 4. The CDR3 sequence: CSVEDIAGGDEQYF. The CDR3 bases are TGCAGCGTTGAAGACATAGCGGGAGGAGACGAGCAGTACTTC.

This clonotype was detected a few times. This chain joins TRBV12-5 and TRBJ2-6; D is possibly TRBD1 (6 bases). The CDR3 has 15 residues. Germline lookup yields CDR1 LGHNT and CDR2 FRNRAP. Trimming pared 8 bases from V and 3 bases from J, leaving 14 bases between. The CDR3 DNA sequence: TGTGCTAGTACCCATGAGGGGGTTGGGGCCAACGTCCTGACTTTC. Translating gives CASTHEGVGANVLTF.

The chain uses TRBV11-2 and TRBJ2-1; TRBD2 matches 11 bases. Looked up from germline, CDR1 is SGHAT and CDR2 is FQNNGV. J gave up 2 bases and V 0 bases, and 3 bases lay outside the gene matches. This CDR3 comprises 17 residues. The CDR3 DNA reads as TGTGCCAGCAGCTTAGAATTAGCGGGAGGGCCCTACAATGAGCAGTTCTTC. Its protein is CASSLELAGGPYNEQFF. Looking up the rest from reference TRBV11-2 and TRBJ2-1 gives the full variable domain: EAGVAQSPRYKIIEKRQSVAFWCNPISGHATLYWYQQILGQGPKLLIQFQNNGVVDDSQLPKDRFSAERLKGVDSTLKIQPAKLEDSAVYLCASSLELAGGPYNEQFFGPGTRLTVL.

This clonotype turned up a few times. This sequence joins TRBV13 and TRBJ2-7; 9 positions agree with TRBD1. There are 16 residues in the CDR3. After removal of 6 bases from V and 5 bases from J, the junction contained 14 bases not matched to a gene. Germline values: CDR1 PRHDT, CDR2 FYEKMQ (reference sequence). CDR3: CASSPADGTGWNEQYF. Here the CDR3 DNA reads TGTGCCAGCAGTCCGGCGGATGGGACAGGGTGGAACGAGCAGTACTTC. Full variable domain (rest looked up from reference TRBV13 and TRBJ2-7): AAGVIQSPRHLIKEKRETATLKCYPIPRHDTVYWYQQGPGQDPQFLISFYEKMQSDKGSIPDRFSAQQFSDYHSELNMSSLELGDSALYFCASSPADGTGWNEQYFGPGTRLTVT.

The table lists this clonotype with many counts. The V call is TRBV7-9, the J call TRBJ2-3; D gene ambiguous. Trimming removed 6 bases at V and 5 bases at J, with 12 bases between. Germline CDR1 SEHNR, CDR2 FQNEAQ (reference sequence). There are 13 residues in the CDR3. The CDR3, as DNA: TGTGCCAGCAGACCAACCGTCGAAGATACGCAGTATTTT. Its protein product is CASRPTVEDTQYF. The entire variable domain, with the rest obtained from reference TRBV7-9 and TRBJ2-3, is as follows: DTGVSQNPRHKITKRGQNVTFRCDPISEHNRLYWYRQTLGQGPEFLTYFQNEAQLEKSRLLSDRFSAERPKGSFSTLEIQRTEQGDSAMYLCASRPTVEDTQYFGPGTRLTVL.

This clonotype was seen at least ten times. The CDR3 DNA follows: TGTGCCACCAGCTTAGGGTCCCGTCCCACTGAAGCTTTCTTT. Translated, it gives CATSLGSRPTEAFF. The rearrangement joins TRBV15 to TRBJ1-1; D is ambiguous. The germline V gene has CDR1 LNHNV and CDR2 YYDKDF (reference sequence). The CDR3 is 14 residues long. V was shortened by 5 bases and J by 4 bases, with 14 bases between the two germline ends.

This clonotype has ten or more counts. As DNA, the CDR3 is TGTGCCAGCAGTCTACAGGGCAATGAGCAGTTCTTC. It translates to CASSLQGNEQFF. V usage is TRBV27 and J usage is TRBJ2-1, with D possibly matching TRBD1 (6 bases). The CDR3 runs 12 residues. V was pared by 5 bases and J by 6 bases, with 8 bases between. Germline assignment: CDR1 MNHEY and CDR2 SMNVEV (reference sequence).

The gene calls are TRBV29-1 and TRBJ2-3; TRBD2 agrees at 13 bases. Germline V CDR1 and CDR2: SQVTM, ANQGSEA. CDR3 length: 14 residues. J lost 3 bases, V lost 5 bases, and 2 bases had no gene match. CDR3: CSVLGLAGTDTQYF. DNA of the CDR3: TGCAGCGTTCTGGGACTAGCGGGGACAGATACGCAGTATTTT.

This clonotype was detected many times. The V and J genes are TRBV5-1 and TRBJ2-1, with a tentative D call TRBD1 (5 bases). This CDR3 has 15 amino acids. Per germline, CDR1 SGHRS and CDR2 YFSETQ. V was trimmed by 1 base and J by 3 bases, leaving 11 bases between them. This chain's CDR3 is CASSLFGDSYNEQFF. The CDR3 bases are TGCGCCAGCAGCTTGTTTGGAGACAGCTACAATGAGCAGTTCTTC. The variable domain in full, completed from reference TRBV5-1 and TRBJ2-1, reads KAGVTQTPRYLIKTRGQQVTLSCSPISGHRSVSWYQQTPGQGLQFLFEYFSETQRNKGNFPGRFSGRQFSNSRSEMNVSTLELGDSALYLCASSLFGDSYNEQFFGPGTRLTVL.

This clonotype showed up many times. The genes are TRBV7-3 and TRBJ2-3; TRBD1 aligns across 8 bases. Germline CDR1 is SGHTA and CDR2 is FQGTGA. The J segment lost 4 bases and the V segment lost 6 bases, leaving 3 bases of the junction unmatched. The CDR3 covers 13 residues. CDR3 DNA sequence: TGTGCCAGCAGTTCACAGGGGGCAGATACGCAGTATTTT. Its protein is CASSSQGADTQYF. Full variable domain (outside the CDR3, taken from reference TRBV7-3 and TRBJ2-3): GAGVSQTPSNKVTEKGKYVELRCDPISGHTALYWYRQSLGQGPEFLIYFQGTGAADDSGLPNDRFFAVRPEGSVSTLKIQRTERGDSAVYLCASSSQGADTQYFGPGTRLTVL.

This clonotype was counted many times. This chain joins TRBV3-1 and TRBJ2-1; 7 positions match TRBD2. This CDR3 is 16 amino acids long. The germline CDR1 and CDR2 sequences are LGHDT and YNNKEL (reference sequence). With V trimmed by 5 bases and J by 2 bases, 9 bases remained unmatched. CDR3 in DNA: TGTGCCAGCAGCGGCGAGGCGGGGAGGGCCTACAATGAGCAGTTCTTC. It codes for CASSGEAGRAYNEQFF.

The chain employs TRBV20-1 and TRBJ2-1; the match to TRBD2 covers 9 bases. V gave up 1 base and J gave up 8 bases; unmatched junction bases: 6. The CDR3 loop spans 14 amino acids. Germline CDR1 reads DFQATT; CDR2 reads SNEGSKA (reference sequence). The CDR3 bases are TGCAGTGCTAGAGCGGGGGGACTAGCCCATGAGCAGTTCTTC. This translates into CSARAGGLAHEQFF.

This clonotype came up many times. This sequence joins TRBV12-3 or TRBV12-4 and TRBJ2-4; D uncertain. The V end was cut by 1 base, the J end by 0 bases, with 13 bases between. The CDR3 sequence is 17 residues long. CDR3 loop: CASSLDSWLLAKNIQYF. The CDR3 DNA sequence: TGTGCCAGCAGTTTAGATTCATGGCTCTTAGCCAAAAACATTCAGTACTTC.

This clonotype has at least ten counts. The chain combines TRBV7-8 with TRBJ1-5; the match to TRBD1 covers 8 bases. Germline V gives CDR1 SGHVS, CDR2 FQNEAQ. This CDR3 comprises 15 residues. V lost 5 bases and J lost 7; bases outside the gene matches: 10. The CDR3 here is CASSPGQASRQPQHF. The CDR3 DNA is TGTGCCAGCAGCCCGGGACAGGCCTCCAGGCAGCCCCAGCATTTT.

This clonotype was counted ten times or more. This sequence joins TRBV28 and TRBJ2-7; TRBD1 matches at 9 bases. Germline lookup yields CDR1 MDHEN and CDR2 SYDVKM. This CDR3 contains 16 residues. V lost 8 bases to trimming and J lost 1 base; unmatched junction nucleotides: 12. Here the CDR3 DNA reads TGTGCCAGCCAAAGGCGGACAGGGGAGTTTTCCTACGAGCAGTACTTC. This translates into CASQRRTGEFSYEQYF.

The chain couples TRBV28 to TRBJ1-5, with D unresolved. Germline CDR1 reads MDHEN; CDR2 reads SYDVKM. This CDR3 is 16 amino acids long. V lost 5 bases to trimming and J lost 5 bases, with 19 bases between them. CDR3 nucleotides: TGTGCCAGCAGTCCCCACGTGGGTCCGGGGTATCAGCCCCAGCATTTT. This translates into CASSPHVGPGYQPQHF.

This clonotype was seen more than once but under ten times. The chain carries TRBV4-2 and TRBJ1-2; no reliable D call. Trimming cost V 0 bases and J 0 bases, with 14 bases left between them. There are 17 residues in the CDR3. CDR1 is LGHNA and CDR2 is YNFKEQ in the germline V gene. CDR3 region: CASSQDTRPQSNYGYTF. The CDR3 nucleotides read TGTGCCAGCAGCCAAGACACCCGTCCGCAATCTAACTATGGCTACACCTTC.

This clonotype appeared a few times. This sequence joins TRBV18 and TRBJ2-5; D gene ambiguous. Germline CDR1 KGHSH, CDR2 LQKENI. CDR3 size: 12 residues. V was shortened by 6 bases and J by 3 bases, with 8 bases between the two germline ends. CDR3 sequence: CASSPEEETQYF. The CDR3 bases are TGTGCCAGCTCGCCTGAAGAAGAGACCCAGTACTTC.

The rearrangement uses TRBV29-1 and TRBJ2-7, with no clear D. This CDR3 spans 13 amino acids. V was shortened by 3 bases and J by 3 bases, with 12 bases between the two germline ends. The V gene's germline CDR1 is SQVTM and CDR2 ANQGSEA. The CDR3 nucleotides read TGCAGCGTTGAGACCGAAGACAACTACGAGCAGTACTTC. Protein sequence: CSVETEDNYEQYF.

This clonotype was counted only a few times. The CDR3 DNA follows: TGTGCCAGCAGCCCCGGCGGGTTGGCGGACACTGAAGCTTTCTTT. Translating gives CASSPGGLADTEAFF. The chain carries TRBV7-6 and TRBJ1-1; D gene uncertain. Trimming cost V 5 bases and J 3 bases, with 16 bases left between them. Germline V gives CDR1 SGHVS, CDR2 FNYEAQ. The CDR3 has 15 amino acids.